This T cell receptor beta chain came from a study of blood T cell repertoires in COVID-19. Study summary: Both acute and convalescent COVID-19 samples were obtained from the United States, Italy and Spain. Nucleic acid was either cDNA or gDNA, and it came from T cells, B-cell-depleted T cells, or PBMCs.

This clone was seen only once. J gave up 2 bases and V 1 base, and 7 bases lay outside the gene matches. The CDR3 runs to 16 residues. The germline V gene encodes CDR1 MNHEY and CDR2 SMNVEV (reference sequence). In the authors' workflow: Reference gene primer amplification yielded estimated nucleated cell counts. Clones were read by immunoSEQ multiplex PCR, and TCRdb kept only the in-frame ones, dropping some. D and trimming come from the DNA, and the V and J calls and clone size come from that table. The data hold approximately 170,000 clones, with 81% observed a single time. The sample consisted of peripheral blood. This clonotype originated in a man aged 55 to 70 with active or convalescent COVID-19. The chain employs TRBV27 and TRBJ1-2; 7 nucleotides align to TRBD1. CDR3 in amino acids: CASSLLGGQNNYGYTF. CDR3 DNA sequence: TGTGCCAGCAGTTTATTGGGGGGACAGAACAACTATGGCTACACCTTC.